Following are 20 T cell receptor beta chains from one sample sequenced in a study of blood T cell repertoires in COVID-19. Using immunoSEQ multiplex PCR, the repertoire was profiled, and TCRdb retains in-frame clones only, with some absent. This sample yields approximately 260,000 clones, of which approximately 85% are seen a single time; 9.5% to 11% belongs to the top ten. Material for sequencing was peripheral blood. The receptors originated from a woman between 70 and 85 years old with acute or convalescent COVID-19.

The V call is TRBV5-6, the J call TRBJ2-5, with TRBD1 matching 9 bases. The CDR3 extends over 15 amino acids. V shed 4 bases and J 4 bases; nucleotides not matched to a gene: 8. The V gene's germline CDR1 is SGHDT and CDR2 YYEEEE. The CDR3 loop reads CASSLGTGQGETQYF. CDR3 nucleotide sequence: TGTGCCAGCAGCCTTGGAACGGGACAGGGAGAGACCCAGTACTTC.

In this sample, this clone turned up a few times. The chain recombines TRBV7-9 with TRBJ2-2; 8 nucleotides align to TRBD2. The CDR3 covers 14 residues. The V and J ends lost 3 bases and 6 bases, in that order; junction bases with no gene match: 3. Germline lookup yields CDR1 SEHNR and CDR2 FQNEAQ (reference sequence). The CDR3 DNA reads TGTGCCAGCAGCTTGTCGACTAGCGCCGGGGAGCTGTTTTTT. Residues: CASSLSTSAGELFF. The variable domain in full, with the rest retrieved from reference TRBV7-9 and TRBJ2-2, is DTGVSQNPRHKITKRGQNVTFRCDPISEHNRLYWYRQTLGQGPEFLTYFQNEAQLEKSRLLSDRFSAERPKGSFSTLEIQRTEQGDSAMYLCASSLSTSAGELFFGEGSRLTVL.

The genes are TRBV7-9 and TRBJ2-3; 10 nucleotides match TRBD1. Germline V gives CDR1 SEHNR, CDR2 FQNEAQ (reference sequence). V trimming: 4 bases; J trimming: 5 bases; junction bases outside the gene matches: 9. The CDR3 runs 16 residues. CDR3 nucleotides: TGTGCCAGCAGCTCGTATGACAGGGGGCAGAGAGATACGCAGTATTTT. This codes for CASSSYDRGQRDTQYF.

The J gene is TRBJ1-2, the V gene TRBV12-3 or TRBV12-4, with D possibly being TRBD1 (6 bases). This CDR3 region has 12 residues. V was pared by 8 bases and J by 12 bases, with 19 bases between. The CDR3 loop reads CASGRDTGLHTF. The CDR3 DNA sequence: TGTGCCAGCGGGAGGGACACAGGCCTCCACACCTTC.

The CDR3 bases are TGTGCCAGCAGCTTGATGGGGGGGCTTAGCAATCAGCCCCAGCATTTT. Protein: CASSLMGGLSNQPQHF. The chain is built from TRBV5-6 and TRBJ1-5; D may be TRBD1 (6 bases). Deletions cut 1 base from V and 0 bases from J, with 11 bases between. The CDR3 runs to 16 residues. Germline CDR1 and CDR2: SGHDT and YYEEEE.

The chain has TRBV3-1 (or the pseudogene TRBV3-2) and TRBJ1-2, with no clear D. Trimming took off 0 bases at V and 8 bases at J, with 10 bases between the two ends. The CDR3 extends over 13 amino acids. Germline V gene sequence: CDR1 LGHDT, CDR2 YNNKEL (reference sequence). The CDR3 DNA reads as TGTGCCAGCAGCCAAGATTTCCGGGAAGGCTACACCTTC. This encodes CASSQDFREGYTF.

By proportion, this clone is medium-sized. The genes are TRBV10-3 and TRBJ2-6, with D possibly being TRBD2 (6 bases). CDR3 length: 16 amino acids. The V gene lost 8 bases and the J gene lost 0 bases, with 14 bases spanning the gap. From germline, CDR1 is ENHRY and CDR2 SYGVKD. The CDR3 sequence: CAIPAGPSSGANVLTF. CDR3 bases: TGTGCCATCCCAGCGGGCCCTAGCTCTGGGGCCAACGTCCTGACTTTC.

This sequence joins TRBV6-5 and TRBJ1-2, with TRBD1 identical over 12 bases. Germline assignment: CDR1 MNHEY and CDR2 SVGAGI. This CDR3 spans 14 amino acids. V was clipped by 6 bases and J by 7 bases; unmatched bases: 6. CDR3: CASRWGQGASGYTF. The CDR3 nucleotides read TGTGCCAGCAGATGGGGACAGGGGGCCAGTGGCTACACCTTC.

J is TRBJ2-7 and V is TRBV4-1; 8 bases agree with TRBD2. This CDR3 comprises 16 residues. Germline CDR1 MGHRA, CDR2 YSYEKL. With V trimmed by 2 bases and J by 2 bases, 8 bases remained unmatched. This CDR3 reads CASSQSTLAGTYEQYF. The CDR3 DNA reads TGCGCCAGCAGCCAAAGTACCCTAGCGGGTACCTACGAGCAGTACTTC.

This sequence joins TRBV10-3 and TRBJ2-7, with D unresolved. The ends were cut back, 0 bases at V and 0 bases at J, with 9 bases in the middle. Germline CDR1 is ENHRY and CDR2 is SYGVKD. This CDR3 has 15 residues. As DNA, the CDR3 is TGTGCCATCAGTGAGTCGAGGCGGAGCTCCTACGAGCAGTACTTC. It encodes CAISESRRSSYEQYF.

Of note for this clone: The sample contains more than one DNA sequence encoding this CDR3. V and J are TRBV2 and TRBJ1-5; 8 nucleotides line up with TRBD1. This CDR3 has 14 amino acids. J gave up 7 bases and V 3 bases, and 5 bases lay outside the gene matches. Germline CDR1 and CDR2: SNHLY and FYNNEI. The CDR3 nucleotides are TGTGCCAGCAGTGATACAGGGGGGAGACAGCCCCAGCATTTT. Translated, it gives CASSDTGGRQPQHF.

The count of this clone is one. The rearrangement uses TRBV30 and TRBJ1-5, with D perhaps TRBD1 (6 bases). CDR1 is GTSNPN, CDR2 SVGIG, per germline (reference sequence). This CDR3 has 17 residues. The V and J ends lost 4 bases and 2 bases respectively, with 21 bases between them. CDR3 sequence (DNA): TGTGCCTGGACCCCCCCCACGGGACATAATCGCAATCAGCCCCAGCATTTT. Encoded protein: CAWTPPTGHNRNQPQHF.

V gene TRBV29-1 combines with J gene TRBJ2-1; D possibly corresponds to TRBD1 (6 bases). Trimming stripped 8 bases from V and 5 bases from J, with 10 bases between. There are 11 residues in the CDR3. Germline lookup yields CDR1 SQVTM and CDR2 ANQGSEA. CDR3 in DNA: TGCAGCCCCCGGGACAACAATGAGCAGTTCTTC. Translated: CSPRDNNEQFF.

The chain links TRBV2 to TRBJ2-1; 7 positions agree with TRBD2. The CDR3 length is 15 residues. Germline V gene lookup returns CDR1 SNHLY and CDR2 FYNNEI. The V gene end was trimmed by 5 bases and the J gene end by 0 bases; junction bases not matched to a gene: 4. CDR3 region: CASSLADVSYNEQFF. The DNA for the CDR3 is TGTGCCAGCAGTCTAGCGGACGTCTCCTACAATGAGCAGTTCTTC.

The chain uses TRBV7-9 and TRBJ1-2; 8 bases line up with TRBD1. CDR3 length: 12 amino acids. From germline, CDR1 is SEHNR and CDR2 FQNEAQ (reference sequence). Trimming took 3 bases from V and 7 from J; bases not matched to a gene: 1. DNA for the CDR3: TGTGCCAGCAGCTTTGGACAGGGTGGCTACACCTTC. Amino acids: CASSFGQGGYTF. Variable domain in full (rest from reference TRBV7-9 and TRBJ1-2): DTGVSQNPRHKITKRGQNVTFRCDPISEHNRLYWYRQTLGQGPEFLTYFQNEAQLEKSRLLSDRFSAERPKGSFSTLEIQRTEQGDSAMYLCASSFGQGGYTFGSGTRLTVV.

In nucleotides, the CDR3 is TGTGCCAGCAGCCGGGGGGAGTGGACTGAAGCTTTCTTT. Encoded protein: CASSRGEWTEAFF. This chain uses TRBV3-1 (or the pseudogene TRBV3-2) with TRBJ1-1; possible D gene TRBD1, 5 bases. Trimming pared 4 bases from V and 5 bases from J, leaving 11 bases between. The germline gives CDR1 LGHDT, CDR2 YNNKEL (reference sequence). The length of the CDR3 is 13 residues.

The count of this clone is one. This chain joins TRBV19 and TRBJ1-1, with D possibly TRBD1 on 6 matching bases. Germline V gene data show CDR1 as LNHDA and CDR2 as SQIVND (reference sequence). This CDR3 is built from 12 residues. Trimming took off 4 bases at V and 11 bases at J, with 14 bases between the two ends. CDR3 loop: CASSTRGGPAFF. In DNA form, the CDR3 reads TGTGCCAGTAGTACAAGGGGGGGGCCGGCTTTCTTT.

The rearrangement uses TRBV18 and TRBJ2-3; a possible D gene is TRBD2 (6 bases). The CDR3 sequence is 18 residues long. Trimming removed 2 bases at V and 2 bases at J, with 20 bases between. Germline V CDR1 and CDR2: KGHSH, LQKENI. The CDR3 spells CASSPKGAGRRDTDTQYF. The CDR3 DNA is TGTGCCAGCTCACCAAAAGGAGCGGGTAGAAGGGACACAGATACGCAGTATTTT.

The chain employs TRBV19 and TRBJ2-2, with 8 bases fitting TRBD2. This CDR3 spans 17 amino acids. Germline V gene data show CDR1 as LNHDA and CDR2 as SQIVND (reference sequence). Losses at the gene ends were 3 bases for V and 0 bases for J; bases not matched to a gene: 6. The CDR3 is CASSISVGRANTGELFF. The CDR3, as DNA: TGTGCCAGTAGTATTTCCGTCGGGAGGGCGAACACCGGGGAGCTGTTTTTT.

The chain couples TRBV2 to TRBJ1-5, with D possibly TRBD1 on 6 matching bases. This CDR3 region has 15 residues. The V gene lost 8 bases and the J gene lost 2 bases, with 16 bases spanning the gap. CDR1 SNHLY and CDR2 FYNNEI come from the germline V gene. The DNA for the CDR3 is TGTGCCAGCGCCACGGACAGCAAAGGCAATCAGCCCCAGCATTTT. Residues: CASATDSKGNQPQHF.